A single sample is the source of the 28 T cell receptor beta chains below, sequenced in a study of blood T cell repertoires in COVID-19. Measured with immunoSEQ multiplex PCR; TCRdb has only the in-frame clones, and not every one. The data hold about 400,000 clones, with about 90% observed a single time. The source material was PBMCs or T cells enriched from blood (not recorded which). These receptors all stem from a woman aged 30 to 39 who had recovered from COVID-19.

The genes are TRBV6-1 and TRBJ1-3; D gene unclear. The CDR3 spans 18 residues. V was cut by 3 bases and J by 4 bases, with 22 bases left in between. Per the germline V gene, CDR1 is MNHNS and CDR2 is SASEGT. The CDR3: CASSDVRRGAKLGNTIYF. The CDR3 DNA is TGTGCCAGCAGTGATGTTCGACGGGGAGCTAAGCTAGGAAACACCATATATTTT.

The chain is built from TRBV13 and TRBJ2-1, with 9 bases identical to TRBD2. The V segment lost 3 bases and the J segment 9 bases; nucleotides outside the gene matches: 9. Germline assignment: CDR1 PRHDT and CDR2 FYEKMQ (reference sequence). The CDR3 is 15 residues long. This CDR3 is CASSFVREGRGEQFF. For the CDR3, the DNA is TGTGCCAGCAGCTTCGTGCGGGAGGGCCGGGGTGAGCAGTTCTTC. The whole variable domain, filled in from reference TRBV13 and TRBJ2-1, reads AAGVIQSPRHLIKEKRETATLKCYPIPRHDTVYWYQQGPGQDPQFLISFYEKMQSDKGSIPDRFSAQQFSDYHSELNMSSLELGDSALYFCASSFVREGRGEQFFGPGTRLTVL.

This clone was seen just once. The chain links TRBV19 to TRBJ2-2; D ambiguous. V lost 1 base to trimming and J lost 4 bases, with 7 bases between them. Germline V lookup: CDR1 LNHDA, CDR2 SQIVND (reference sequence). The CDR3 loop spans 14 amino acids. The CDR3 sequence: CASSIVGSTGELFF. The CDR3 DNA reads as TGTGCCAGTAGTATAGTGGGCTCCACCGGGGAGCTGTTTTTT.

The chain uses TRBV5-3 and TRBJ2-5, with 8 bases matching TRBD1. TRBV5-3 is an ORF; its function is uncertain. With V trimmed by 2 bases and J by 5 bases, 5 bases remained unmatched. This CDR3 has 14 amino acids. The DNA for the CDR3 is TGTGCCAGAAGCTTCGACAGGGGAGAGGAGACCCAGTACTTC. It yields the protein CARSFDRGEETQYF.

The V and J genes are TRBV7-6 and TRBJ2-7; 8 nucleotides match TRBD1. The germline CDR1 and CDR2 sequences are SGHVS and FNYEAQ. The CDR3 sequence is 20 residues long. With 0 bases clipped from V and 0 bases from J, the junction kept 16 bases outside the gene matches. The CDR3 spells CASSLAGYTEPGGPSYEQYF. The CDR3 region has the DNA TGTGCCAGCAGCTTAGCGGGGTACACAGAGCCAGGGGGCCCCTCCTACGAGCAGTACTTC.

CDR3 residues: CASSASRLDIQYF. CDR3 coding DNA: TGTGCCAGCAGTGCGTCCAGGTTGGACATTCAGTACTTC. The J gene is TRBJ2-4, the V gene TRBV28; no clear D gene. The ends were cut back, 5 bases at V and 8 bases at J, with 13 bases in the middle. The germline V gene has CDR1 MDHEN and CDR2 SYDVKM. This CDR3 contains 13 residues.

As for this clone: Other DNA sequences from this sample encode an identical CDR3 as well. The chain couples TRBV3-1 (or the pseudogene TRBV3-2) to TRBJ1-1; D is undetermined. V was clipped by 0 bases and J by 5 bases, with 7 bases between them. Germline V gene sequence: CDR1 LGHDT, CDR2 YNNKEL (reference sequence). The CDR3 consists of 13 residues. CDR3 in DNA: TGTGCCAGCAGCCAAGACCGGGGAACTGAAGCTTTCTTT. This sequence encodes CASSQDRGTEAFF.

The CDR3 nucleotides are TGCGCCAGCAGCTCTGGAAGGAGGAATGAAAAACTGTTTTTT. It specifies CASSSGRRNEKLFF. This chain uses TRBV5-1 with TRBJ1-4; D gene unclear. V was shortened by 3 bases and J by 5 bases, with 11 bases between the two germline ends. Germline V gene lookup returns CDR1 SGHRS and CDR2 YFSETQ. This CDR3 is built from 14 residues.

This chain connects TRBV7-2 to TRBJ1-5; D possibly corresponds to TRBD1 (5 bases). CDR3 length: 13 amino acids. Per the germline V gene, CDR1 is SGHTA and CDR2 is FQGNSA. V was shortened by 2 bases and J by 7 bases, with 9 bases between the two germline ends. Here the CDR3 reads CASSLQGYQPQHF. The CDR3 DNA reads TGTGCCAGCAGCTTACAGGGCTACCAGCCCCAGCATTTT.

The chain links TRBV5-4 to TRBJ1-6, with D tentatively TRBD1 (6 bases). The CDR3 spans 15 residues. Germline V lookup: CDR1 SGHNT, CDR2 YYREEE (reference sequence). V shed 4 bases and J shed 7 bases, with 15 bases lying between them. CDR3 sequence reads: CASSTKQGPNSPLHF. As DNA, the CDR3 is TGTGCCAGCAGCACCAAACAGGGTCCAAATTCACCCCTCCACTTT.

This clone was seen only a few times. CDR3 protein: CASSLPPDRHGYTF. CDR3 nucleotide sequence: TGTGCCAGCAGTTTACCCCCGGACAGGCATGGCTACACCTTC. The rearrangement links TRBV27 to TRBJ1-2, with 7 bases that match TRBD1. V was pared by 2 bases and J by 6 bases, with 6 bases of the junction left unmatched. This CDR3 has 14 amino acids. CDR1 is MNHEY and CDR2 is SMNVEV in the germline V gene (reference sequence).

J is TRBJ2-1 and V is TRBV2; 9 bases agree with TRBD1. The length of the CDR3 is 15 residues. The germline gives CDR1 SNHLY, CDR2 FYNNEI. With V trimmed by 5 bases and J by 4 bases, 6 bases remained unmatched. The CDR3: CASSPRTGAYNEQFF. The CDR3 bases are TGTGCCAGCAGTCCGAGGACAGGGGCATACAATGAGCAGTTCTTC. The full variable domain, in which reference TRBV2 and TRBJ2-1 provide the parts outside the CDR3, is EPEVTQTPSHQVTQMGQEVILRCVPISNHLYFYWYRQILGQKVEFLVSFYNNEISEKSEIFDDQFSVERPDGSNFTLKIRSTKLEDSAMYFCASSPRTGAYNEQFFGPGTRLTVL.

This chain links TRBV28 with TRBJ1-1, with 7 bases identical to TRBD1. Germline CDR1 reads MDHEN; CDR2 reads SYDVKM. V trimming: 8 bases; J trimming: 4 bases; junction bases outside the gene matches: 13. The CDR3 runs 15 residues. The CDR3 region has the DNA TGTGCCAGCGGCGATCAGGGGGTAGGGGGCACTGAAGCTTTCTTT. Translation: CASGDQGVGGTEAFF. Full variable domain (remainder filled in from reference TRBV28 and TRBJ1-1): DVKVTQSSRYLVKRTGEKVFLECVQDMDHENMFWYRQDPGLGLRLIYFSYDVKMKEKGDIPEGYSVSREKKERFSLILESASTNQTSMYLCASGDQGVGGTEAFFGQGTRLTVV.

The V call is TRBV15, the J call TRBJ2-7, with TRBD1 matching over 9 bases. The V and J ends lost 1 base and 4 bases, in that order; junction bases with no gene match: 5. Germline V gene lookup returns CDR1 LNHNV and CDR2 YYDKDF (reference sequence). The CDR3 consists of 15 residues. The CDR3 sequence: CATSRAGTGKYEQYF. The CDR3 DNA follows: TGTGCCACCAGCAGAGCCGGGACAGGGAAGTACGAGCAGTACTTC. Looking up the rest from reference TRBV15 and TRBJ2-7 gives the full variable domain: DAMVIQNPRYQVTQFGKPVTLSCSQTLNHNVMYWYQQKSSQAPKLLFHYYDKDFNNEADTPDNFQSRRPNTSFCFLDIRSPGLGDTAMYLCATSRAGTGKYEQYFGPGTRLTVT.

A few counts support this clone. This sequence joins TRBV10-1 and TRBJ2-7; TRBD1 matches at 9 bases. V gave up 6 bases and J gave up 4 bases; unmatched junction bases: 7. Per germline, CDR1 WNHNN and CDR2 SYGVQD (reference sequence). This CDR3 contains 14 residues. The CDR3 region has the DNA TGCGCCAGCAGCGGGACAGGGAAACTTTACGAGCAGTACTTC. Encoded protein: CASSGTGKLYEQYF.

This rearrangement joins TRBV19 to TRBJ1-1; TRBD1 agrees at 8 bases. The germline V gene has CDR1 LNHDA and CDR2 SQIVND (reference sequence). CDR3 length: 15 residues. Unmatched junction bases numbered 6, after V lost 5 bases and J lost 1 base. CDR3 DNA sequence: TGTGCCAGTAGTGAGACAGGGGTCTGGAACACTGAAGCTTTCTTT. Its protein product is CASSETGVWNTEAFF.

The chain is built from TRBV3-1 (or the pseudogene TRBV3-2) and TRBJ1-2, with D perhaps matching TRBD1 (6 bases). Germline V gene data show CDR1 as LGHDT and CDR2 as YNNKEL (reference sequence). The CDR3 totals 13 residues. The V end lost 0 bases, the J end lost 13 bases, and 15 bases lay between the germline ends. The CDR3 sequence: CASSQDIQGIRTF. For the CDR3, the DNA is TGTGCCAGCAGCCAAGATATCCAGGGGATACGCACCTTC.

In nucleotides, the CDR3 is TGTGCCAGTAGTGCCAATCTCAGGGGCGGTAACTATGGCTACACCTTC. Its protein is CASSANLRGGNYGYTF. The V and J genes are TRBV19 and TRBJ1-2; a possible D gene is TRBD1 (6 bases). The CDR3 covers 16 residues. Trimming pared 5 bases from V and 1 base from J, leaving 17 bases between. Germline assignment: CDR1 LNHDA and CDR2 SQIVND (reference sequence).

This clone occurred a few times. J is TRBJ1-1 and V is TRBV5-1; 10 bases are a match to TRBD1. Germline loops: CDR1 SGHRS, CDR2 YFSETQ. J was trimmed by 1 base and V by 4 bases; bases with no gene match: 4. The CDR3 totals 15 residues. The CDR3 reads CASSVTGGANTEAFF. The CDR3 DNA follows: TGCGCCAGCAGCGTGACAGGGGGCGCGAACACTGAAGCTTTCTTT. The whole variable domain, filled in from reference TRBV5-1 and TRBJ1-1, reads KAGVTQTPRYLIKTRGQQVTLSCSPISGHRSVSWYQQTPGQGLQFLFEYFSETQRNKGNFPGRFSGRQFSNSRSEMNVSTLELGDSALYLCASSVTGGANTEAFFGQGTRLTVV.

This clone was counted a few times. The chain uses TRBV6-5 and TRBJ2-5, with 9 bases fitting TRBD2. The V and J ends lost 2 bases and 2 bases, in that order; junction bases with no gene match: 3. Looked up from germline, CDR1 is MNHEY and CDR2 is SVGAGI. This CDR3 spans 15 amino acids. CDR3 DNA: TGTGCCAGCAGTTACGGTACTAGCGGGCAAGAGACCCAGTACTTC. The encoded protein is CASSYGTSGQETQYF.

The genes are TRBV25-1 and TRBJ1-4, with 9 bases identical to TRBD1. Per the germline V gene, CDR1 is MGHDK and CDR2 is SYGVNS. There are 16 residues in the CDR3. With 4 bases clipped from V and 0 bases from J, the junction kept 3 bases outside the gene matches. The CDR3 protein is CASSGGQGATNEKLFF. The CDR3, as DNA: TGTGCCAGCAGTGGGGGACAGGGCGCAACTAATGAAAAACTGTTTTTT.

As DNA, the CDR3 is TGTGCCAGCAGTCAGGGAGGATCTCAGCCCCAGCATTTT. Protein sequence: CASSQGGSQPQHF. This chain links TRBV27 with TRBJ1-5, with D possibly matching TRBD1 (5 bases). The CDR3 length is 13 residues. V was shortened by 5 bases and J by 6 bases, with 11 bases between the two germline ends. Germline lookup yields CDR1 MNHEY and CDR2 SMNVEV (reference sequence).

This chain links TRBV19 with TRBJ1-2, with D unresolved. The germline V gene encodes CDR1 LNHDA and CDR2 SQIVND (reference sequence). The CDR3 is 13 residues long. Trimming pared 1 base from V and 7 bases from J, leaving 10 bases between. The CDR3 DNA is TGTGCCAGTAGTATAGTCGGCAGCGGTGGCTACACCTTC. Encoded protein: CASSIVGSGGYTF.

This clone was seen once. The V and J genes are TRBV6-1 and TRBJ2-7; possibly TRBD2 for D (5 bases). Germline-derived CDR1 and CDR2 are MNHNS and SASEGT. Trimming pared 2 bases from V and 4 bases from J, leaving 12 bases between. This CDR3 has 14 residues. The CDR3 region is CASSERGEGYEQYF. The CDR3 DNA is TGTGCCAGCAGTGAACGGGGTGAAGGTTACGAGCAGTACTTC.

CDR3 protein: CSVVGTGVPYGYTF. The CDR3 region has the DNA TGCAGCGTTGTTGGGACAGGGGTCCCCTATGGCTACACCTTC. V usage is TRBV29-1 and J usage is TRBJ1-2, with 10 positions matching TRBD1. This CDR3 region has 14 residues. In germline, CDR1 is SQVTM, CDR2 ANQGSEA. J gave up 4 bases and V 4 bases, and 6 bases lay outside the gene matches.

The CDR3 sequence: CASSPVQASSGANVLTF. DNA of the CDR3: TGTGCCAGCTCACCAGTGCAGGCGAGCTCTGGGGCCAACGTCCTGACTTTC. The chain has TRBV18 and TRBJ2-6; D is unresolved. Per the germline V gene, CDR1 is KGHSH and CDR2 is LQKENI. The V gene lost 2 bases and the J gene lost 0 bases, with 11 bases spanning the gap. The CDR3 is 17 residues long.

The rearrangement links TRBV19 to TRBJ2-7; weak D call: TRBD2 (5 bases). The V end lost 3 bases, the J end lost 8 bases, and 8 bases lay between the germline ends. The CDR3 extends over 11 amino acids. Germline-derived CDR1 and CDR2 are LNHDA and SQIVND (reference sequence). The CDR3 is CASSIGEKQYF. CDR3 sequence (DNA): TGTGCCAGTAGTATCGGGGAGAAGCAGTACTTC.

The CDR3 DNA reads TGTGCCAGCAGTTTATTTACGCGGGGACGGAACACCGGGGAGCTGTTTTTT. It codes for CASSLFTRGRNTGELFF. The chain carries TRBV27 and TRBJ2-2, with D possibly TRBD2 on 6 matching bases. The germline V gene encodes CDR1 MNHEY and CDR2 SMNVEV (reference sequence). Trimming cost V 1 base and J 1 base, with 13 bases left between them. This CDR3 contains 17 residues.